Following are 16 T cell receptor beta chains from one sample sequenced in a study of monozygotic twins with inflammatory bowel disease. TCRdb reprocessed the 5' RACE reads, keeping one entry per CDR3 protein, no DNA. The table gives 300,000 to 450,000 distinct CDR3 sequences; the top ten clones make up 2.5% to 3% of it. Sample: blood. These receptors came from a human donor with ulcerative colitis or Crohn's disease, or a healthy co-twin of an affected twin (not recorded which).

The rearrangement joins TRBV5-1 to TRBJ2-3; as DNA is missing, the TRBD2 call by TCRdb cannot be tested. Germline values: CDR1 SGHRS, CDR2 YFSETQ. The CDR3 runs to 16 residues. The CDR3 loop reads CASSLSSGAFTDTQYF.

The chain carries TRBV10-3 and TRBJ2-2; TCRdb indicates TRBD1, and absent DNA this call remains unverified. The CDR3 is 15 amino acids. Germline CDR1 ENHRY, CDR2 SYGVKD. The CDR3: CAIRAAGGIAGELFF.

The CDR3 protein is CAWDQGGGNQPQHF. The chain links TRBV30 to TRBJ1-5. CDR1 and CDR2 (germline): GTSNPN, SVGIG (reference sequence). The CDR3 is 14 amino acids. Combining the CDR3 with reference TRBV30 and TRBJ1-5 gives the whole variable domain SQTIHQWPATLVQPVGSPLSLECTVEGTSNPNLYWYRQAAGRGLQLLFYSVGIGQISSEVPQNLSASRPQDRQFILSSKKLLLSDSGFYLCAWDQGGGNQPQHFGDGTRLSIL.

CDR3 loop: CASSFRQGRHNEQFF. The V call is TRBV6-5, the J call TRBJ2-1; TCRdb calls TRBD1, which cannot be checked without DNA. CDR3 length equals 15 residues. The V gene's germline CDR1 is MNHEY and CDR2 SVGAGI.

The chain is built from TRBV20-1 and TRBJ2-1; TCRdb lists TRBD2, though no DNA is available to test this call. Germline V gene data show CDR1 as DFQATT and CDR2 as SNEGSKA (reference sequence). The CDR3 is made up of 14 amino acids. CDR3 protein: CSARDLAGVNEQFF.

This chain connects TRBV20-1 to TRBJ1-6; TCRdb reports TRBD1, a call that lacks DNA to check it against. This CDR3 has 15 amino acids. The germline CDR1 and CDR2 sequences are DFQATT and SNEGSKA (reference sequence). The CDR3 is CSASPLGRLNSPLHF.

This rearrangement joins TRBV7-2 to TRBJ1-3. The CDR3 extends over 14 amino acids. Germline loops: CDR1 SGHTA, CDR2 FQGNSA. CDR3 amino acids: CASSLTLPGNTIYF.

This CDR3 reads CASSFHPRRLDPYGYTF. This chain connects TRBV12-3 or TRBV12-4 to TRBJ1-2; TCRdb's D call, TRBD1, is unchecked because there is no DNA. This CDR3 comprises 17 residues.

The J gene is TRBJ2-1, the V gene TRBV5-1; TCRdb selects TRBD1, and the lack of DNA leaves this call unchecked. This CDR3 has 15 amino acids. Germline loops: CDR1 SGHRS, CDR2 YFSETQ. The CDR3 sequence is CASSLTGIYGGEQFF.

The J gene is TRBJ2-1, the V gene TRBV7-3; TCRdb proposes TRBD1, but this gene call is untestable without DNA. This CDR3 region has 13 residues. Per germline, CDR1 SGHTA and CDR2 FQGTGA. The chain's CDR3 is CASSLSPRGEQFF.

The chain employs TRBV20-1 and TRBJ2-1. The germline V gene encodes CDR1 DFQATT and CDR2 SNEGSKA (reference sequence). There are 16 residues in the CDR3. The chain's CDR3 is CSARDPDRGSYNEQFF.

This chain links TRBV12-3 or TRBV12-4 with TRBJ1-3; TCRdb names TRBD1, which stays unverified in the absence of DNA. This CDR3 contains 17 residues. CDR3 protein: CASSPTRGASDGNTIYF.

This chain links TRBV3-1 with TRBJ2-3; TCRdb outputs TRBD2, but without DNA this stays unchecked. The germline gives CDR1 LGHDT, CDR2 YNNKEL (reference sequence). The CDR3 is 17 residues long. The CDR3 reads CASSQDPKRVRTDTQYF.

This chain uses TRBV6-5 with TRBJ2-1. This CDR3 has 11 residues. The V gene's germline CDR1 is MNHEY and CDR2 SVGAGI. The chain's CDR3 is CASSYLNEQFF.

The rearrangement links TRBV5-4 to TRBJ2-7; the TCRdb D gene call, TRBD1, has no DNA to confirm it. CDR1 and CDR2 (germline): SGHNT, YYREEE (reference sequence). CDR3 length equals 14 residues. This CDR3 is CASRRDTDSYEQYF. Filled out from reference TRBV5-4 and TRBJ2-7, the complete variable domain reads ETGVTQSPTHLIKTRGQQVTLRCSSQSGHNTVSWYQQALGQGPQFIFQYYREEENGRGNFPPRFSGLQFPNYSSELNVNALELDDSALYLCASRRDTDSYEQYFGPGTRLTVT.

This sequence joins TRBV4-3 and TRBJ2-5; absent DNA, TCRdb's TRBD1 call cannot be checked. The CDR3 is 14 residues long. Looked up from germline, CDR1 is LGHNA and CDR2 is YSLEER. CDR3: CASSHLGGEETQYF.